The clone carrying this TCR beta chain appeared a single time. The antigen remains unidentified. These data are taken from a study of T cell responses to AZD1222 COVID-19 vaccine. Study background: Analyses pooled second doses at about 4 or about 12 weeks. General study findings and limits: Baseline antibody screening turned up just a handful of seropositive AZD1222 recipients. Clonal diversity may have been underestimated, and the donors were mostly white British, with more females than males.

Trimming took 2 bases from V and 2 from J; bases not matched to a gene: 7. The CDR3 is 16 residues long. CDR1 is SGHRS, CDR2 YFSETQ, per germline. The protocol was immunoSEQ multiplex PCR, while the TCRdb copy is restricted to in-frame clones and leaves out a portion. The repertoire has about 120,000 clones, about 91% of them found once; the top ten carry about 5%. This specimen was peripheral blood, taken on day 0 of AZD1222 vaccination. The V and J genes are TRBV5-1 and TRBJ2-7; 10 nucleotides align to TRBD2. This TCR derives from an adult in good health. The CDR3 loop is CASSLTGLAEAYEQYF. The CDR3, as DNA: TGCGCCAGCAGCTTAACCGGACTAGCGGAAGCCTACGAGCAGTACTTC. Full variable domain (outside the CDR3, taken from reference TRBV5-1 and TRBJ2-7): KAGVTQTPRYLIKTRGQQVTLSCSPISGHRSVSWYQQTPGQGLQFLFEYFSETQRNKGNFPGRFSGRQFSNSRSEMNVSTLELGDSALYLCASSLTGLAEAYEQYFGPGTRLTVT.